Listed below are T cell receptor beta chains from one sample, sequenced in a study of a mutant IDH1 vaccine in newly diagnosed glioma. Only in-frame clones appear in the TCRdb table, and some are missing; sequencing was by immunoSEQ multiplex PCR. The data contain about 64,000 clones, around 85% of them singletons. Which antigens these TCRs recognize remains unknown. This material consisted of PBMCs, taken from a glioma patient whose treatment included an IDH1 peptide vaccine. All receptors come from a woman aged 50 to 65 with glioma. Both conserved end residues are part of each CDR3. D genes are given only for firm matches. Only some rows state a clone size, as once, few, many or a class for expanded clones.

CDR3: CASSLERGELFF
DNA: TGTGCCAGCAGCTTAGAACGCGGGGAGCTGTTTTTT
J: TRBJ2-2
size: NA
V: TRBV7-2
D: NA

CDR3: CASNRGTGNTIYF
DNA: TGTGCCAGCAACAGGGGCACTGGAAACACCATATATTTT
J: TRBJ1-3
size: NA
V: TRBV9
D: TRBD1

CDR3: CASSPSGWDSPLHF
DNA: TGTGCCAGCAGTCCTTCGGGGTGGGATTCACCCCTCCACTTT
J: TRBJ1-6
size: NA
V: TRBV6-5
D: NA

CDR3: CASSLEEGSGYTF
DNA: TGTGCCAGCAGCTTAGAGGAGGGTTCCGGCTACACCTTC
J: TRBJ1-2
size: NA
V: TRBV7-2
D: NA

CDR3: CASSLGLGQGNTEAFF
DNA: TGTGCCAGCAGCTTAGGGTTGGGACAGGGGAACACTGAAGCTTTCTTT
J: TRBJ1-1
size: few
V: TRBV7-6
D: TRBD1

CDR3: CAISAGTGLGNTIYF
DNA: TGTGCCATCAGCGCCGGGACAGGGTTAGGAAACACCATATATTTT
J: TRBJ1-3
size: NA
V: TRBV10-3
D: TRBD1

CDR3: CASSPTGTLYGYTF
DNA: TGTGCCAGTAGTCCCACCGGGACCCTCTATGGCTACACCTTC
J: TRBJ1-2
size: NA
V: TRBV19
D: NA

CDR3: CASSYGPGQGHGYTF
DNA: TGCGCCAGCAGTTATGGCCCAGGCCAGGGACATGGCTACACCTTC
J: TRBJ1-2
size: NA
V: TRBV5-1
D: NA

CDR3: CSVEGLGTSGGHSSYNEQFF
DNA: TGCAGCGTTGAAGGTCTCGGGACTAGCGGGGGTCATAGCTCCTACAATGAGCAGTTCTTC
J: TRBJ2-1
size: NA
V: TRBV29-1
D: TRBD2

CDR3: CASTAWTGHAGELFF
DNA: TGTGCCAGTACCGCCTGGACAGGTCACGCCGGGGAGCTGTTTTTT
J: TRBJ2-2
size: NA
V: TRBV19
D: TRBD1

CDR3: CASSFFDTPSPYEQYF
DNA: TGCGCCAGCAGCTTTTTTGACACCCCAAGTCCCTACGAGCAGTACTTC
J: TRBJ2-7
size: NA
V: TRBV5-1
D: NA

CDR3: CASSLTGLHNSPLHF
DNA: TGTGCCAGCAGCTTGACGGGCCTTCATAATTCACCCCTCCACTTT
J: TRBJ1-6
size: NA
V: TRBV11-2
D: NA

CDR3: CASSYSPSVGETQYF
DNA: TGTGCCAGCAGTTACTCCCCTTCGGTAGGAGAGACCCAGTACTTC
J: TRBJ2-5
size: NA
V: TRBV6-5
D: NA

CDR3: CSVDSGEGELFF
DNA: TGCAGCGTTGATTCAGGGGAGGGGGAGCTGTTTTTT
J: TRBJ2-2
size: once
V: TRBV29-1
D: NA

CDR3: CASSLDGGSNQPQHF
DNA: TGTGCCAGCAGCTTAGATGGAGGCAGCAATCAGCCCCAGCATTTT
J: TRBJ1-5
size: few
V: TRBV11-2
D: NA

CDR3: CASSQGLLYADTF
DNA: TGCGCCAGCAGCCAAGGGCTACTCTATGCCGACACCTTC
J: TRBJ1-2
size: few
V: TRBV4-3
D: NA

CDR3: CASSSGQRSNQPQHF
DNA: TGTGCCAGCAGTTCGGGACAGCGAAGCAATCAGCCCCAGCATTTT
J: TRBJ1-5
size: NA
V: TRBV7-8
D: TRBD1

CDR3: CASSSRLAGGTGELFF
DNA: TGTGCCAGCAGCTCCAGACTAGCGGGGGGCACCGGGGAGCTGTTTTTT
J: TRBJ2-2
size: NA
V: TRBV7-2
D: TRBD2

CDR3: CASSLVFGLSEQYF
DNA: TGTGCCAGCAGCTTAGTATTTGGGTTGTCTGAGCAGTACTTC
J: TRBJ2-7
size: NA
V: TRBV7-6
D: NA

CDR3: CASSIHHSQHF
DNA: TGCGCCAGCAGTATTCACCACTCCCAGCATTTT
J: TRBJ1-5
size: NA
V: TRBV10-1
D: NA

CDR3: CASSDSAGQSDEQFF
DNA: TGTGCCAGCAGTGACTCGGCTGGACAGTCCGATGAGCAGTTCTTC
J: TRBJ2-1
size: NA
V: TRBV6-4
D: NA

CDR3: CASSSPGQANTEAFF
DNA: TGTGCCAGCAGCTCCCCGGGACAGGCGAACACTGAAGCTTTCTTT
J: TRBJ1-1
size: NA
V: TRBV7-6
D: TRBD1

CDR3: CASSYDPADYGYTF
DNA: TGTGCCAGCAGTTATGACCCGGCGGACTATGGCTACACCTTC
J: TRBJ1-2
size: NA
V: TRBV6-5
D: NA

CDR3: CASSSGTSKLYEQYF
DNA: TGCGCCAGCAGCTCCGGGACTAGCAAATTGTACGAGCAGTACTTC
J: TRBJ2-7
size: NA
V: TRBV5-1
D: TRBD2

CDR3: CASSFRQPNSPLHF
DNA: TGTGCCAGCAGTTTTAGACAGCCCAATTCACCCCTCCACTTT
J: TRBJ1-6
size: NA
V: TRBV27
D: NA

CDR3: CATSRAGTGIEQYF
DNA: TGTGCCACCAGCAGAGCAGGGACAGGGATCGAGCAGTACTTC
J: TRBJ2-7
size: NA
V: TRBV15
D: TRBD1

CDR3: CASSPDQLNQPQHF
DNA: TGCGCCAGCAGCCCGGATCAGTTGAATCAGCCCCAGCATTTT
J: TRBJ1-5
size: NA
V: TRBV5-1
D: NA

CDR3: CSVDLAGRDIQYF
DNA: TGCAGCGTTGACCTGGCAGGAAGGGACATTCAGTACTTC
J: TRBJ2-4
size: NA
V: TRBV29-1
D: NA